This T cell receptor (beta chain) was documented in a study of T cell responses to AZD1222 COVID-19 vaccine. For the study at large: The study pooled second doses at about 4 or about 12 weeks.

Turning to this clone: What it binds is unknown.

Findings of the study overall: No day 14 peak samples; only post-peak repertoires were characterized. With dominance at 160-218 and 743-854, vaccine-associated CD4 TCRs spanned spike. Among the donors, most were white British and more were female, and clonal diversity was possibly underestimated.

TCRdb's copy holds only in-frame clones and misses some; the assay was immunoSEQ multiplex PCR. This repertoire shows roughly 96,000 clones, roughly 90% found once; its top ten account for approximately 30%. V gave up 4 bases and J gave up 4 bases, with 16 bases separating them. The CDR3 contains 15 residues. Germline CDR1 reads SGHTA; CDR2 reads FQGNSA. The chain combines TRBV7-2 with TRBJ1-1; no firm D call. The receptor was derived from an adult in good health. Here the sequenced sample was peripheral blood, taken on day 0 of AZD1222 vaccination. The DNA for the CDR3 is TGTGCCAGCAGCTCCACCCCCCAGATGAGCACTGAAGCTTTCTTT. Its translation is CASSSTPQMSTEAFF.